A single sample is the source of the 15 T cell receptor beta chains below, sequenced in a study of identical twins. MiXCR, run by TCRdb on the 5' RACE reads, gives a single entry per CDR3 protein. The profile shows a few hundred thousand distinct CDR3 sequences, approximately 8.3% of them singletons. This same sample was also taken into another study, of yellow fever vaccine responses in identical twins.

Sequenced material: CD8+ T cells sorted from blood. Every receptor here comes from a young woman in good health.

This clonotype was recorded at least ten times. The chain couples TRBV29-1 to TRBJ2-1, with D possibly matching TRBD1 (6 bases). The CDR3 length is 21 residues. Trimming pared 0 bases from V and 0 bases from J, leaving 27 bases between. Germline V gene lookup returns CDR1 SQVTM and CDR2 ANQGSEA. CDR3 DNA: TGCAGCGTTGAAGATTTCAGGCAGGGGTTTCGTGCGACCAACTCCTACAATGAGCAGTTCTTC. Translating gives CSVEDFRQGFRATNSYNEQFF.

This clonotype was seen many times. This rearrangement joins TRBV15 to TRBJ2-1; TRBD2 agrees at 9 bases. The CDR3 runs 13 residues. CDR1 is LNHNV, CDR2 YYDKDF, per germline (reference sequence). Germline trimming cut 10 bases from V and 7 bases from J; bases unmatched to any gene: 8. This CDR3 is CAIAGGPGNEQFF. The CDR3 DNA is TGTGCCATCGCGGGAGGGCCGGGAAATGAGCAGTTCTTC.

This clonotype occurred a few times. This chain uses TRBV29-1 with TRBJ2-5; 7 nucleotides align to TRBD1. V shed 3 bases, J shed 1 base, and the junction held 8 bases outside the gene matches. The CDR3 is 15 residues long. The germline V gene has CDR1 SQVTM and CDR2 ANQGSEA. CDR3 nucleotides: TGCAGCGTTGACGGGGACAGACGGATCCAAGAGACCCAGTACTTC. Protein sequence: CSVDGDRRIQETQYF.

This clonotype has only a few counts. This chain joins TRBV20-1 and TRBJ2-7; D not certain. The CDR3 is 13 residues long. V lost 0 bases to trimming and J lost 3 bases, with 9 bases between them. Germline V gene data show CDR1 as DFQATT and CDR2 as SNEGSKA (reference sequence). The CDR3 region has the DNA TGCAGTGCTAGAGACCCCTCGGACTACGAGCAGTACTTC. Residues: CSARDPSDYEQYF.

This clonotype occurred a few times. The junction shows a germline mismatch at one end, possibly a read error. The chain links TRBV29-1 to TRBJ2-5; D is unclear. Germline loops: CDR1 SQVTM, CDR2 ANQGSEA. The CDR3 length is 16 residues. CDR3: CSVEGILGLYQETQYF. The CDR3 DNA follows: TGCAGCGTAGAAGGAATCTTGGGTCTGTACCAAGAGACCCAGTACTTC.

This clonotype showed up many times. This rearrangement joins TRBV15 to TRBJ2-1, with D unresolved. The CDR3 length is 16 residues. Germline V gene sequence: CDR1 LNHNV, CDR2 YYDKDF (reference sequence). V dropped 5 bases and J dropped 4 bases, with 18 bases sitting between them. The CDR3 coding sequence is TGTGCCACCAGCCGAGGTAGGATAAGCCATTACAATGAGCAGTTCTTC. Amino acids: CATSRGRISHYNEQFF.

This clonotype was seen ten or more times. For the CDR3, the DNA is TGTGCCATCACCGGGACGGCGAACACCGGGGAGCTGTTTTTT. Translated, it gives CAITGTANTGELFF. V is TRBV10-3 and J is TRBJ2-2, with D perhaps TRBD1 or TRBD2 (5 bases each). Germline V gives CDR1 ENHRY, CDR2 SYGVKD. With 7 bases removed from V and 0 bases from J, the gap between germline ends came to 9 bases. The CDR3 runs 14 residues.

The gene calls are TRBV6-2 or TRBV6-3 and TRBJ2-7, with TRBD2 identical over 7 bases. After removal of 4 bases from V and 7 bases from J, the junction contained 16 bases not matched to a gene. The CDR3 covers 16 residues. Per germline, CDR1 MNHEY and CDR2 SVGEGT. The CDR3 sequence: CASSLPPIAGAREQYF. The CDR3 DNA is TGTGCCAGCAGTTTACCCCCTATCGCGGGAGCTCGGGAGCAGTACTTC.

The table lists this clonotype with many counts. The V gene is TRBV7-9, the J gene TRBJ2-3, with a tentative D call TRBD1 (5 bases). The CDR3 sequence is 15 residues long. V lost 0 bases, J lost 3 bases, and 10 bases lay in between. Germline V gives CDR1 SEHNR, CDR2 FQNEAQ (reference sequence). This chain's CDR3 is CASSLAGAGTDTQYF. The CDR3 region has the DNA TGTGCCAGCAGCTTAGCTGGAGCAGGGACAGATACGCAGTATTTT.

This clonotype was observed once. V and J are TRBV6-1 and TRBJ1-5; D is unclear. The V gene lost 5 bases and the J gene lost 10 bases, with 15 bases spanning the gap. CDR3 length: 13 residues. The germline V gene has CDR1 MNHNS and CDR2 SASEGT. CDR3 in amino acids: CASSQGLPEPQHF. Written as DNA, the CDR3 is TGTGCCAGCAGTCAAGGACTTCCGGAACCCCAGCATTTT.

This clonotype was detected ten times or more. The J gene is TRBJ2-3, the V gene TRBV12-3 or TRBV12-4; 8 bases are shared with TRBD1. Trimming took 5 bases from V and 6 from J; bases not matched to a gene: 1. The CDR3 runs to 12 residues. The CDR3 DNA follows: TGTGCCAGCAGTCGGGACAGGGATACGCAGTATTTT. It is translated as CASSRDRDTQYF.

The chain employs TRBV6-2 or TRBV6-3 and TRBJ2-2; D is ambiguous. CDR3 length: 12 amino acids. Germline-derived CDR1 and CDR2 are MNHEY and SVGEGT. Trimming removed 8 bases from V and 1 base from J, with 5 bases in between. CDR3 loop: CASGENTGELFF. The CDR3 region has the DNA TGTGCCAGCGGCGAGAACACCGGGGAGCTGTTTTTT.

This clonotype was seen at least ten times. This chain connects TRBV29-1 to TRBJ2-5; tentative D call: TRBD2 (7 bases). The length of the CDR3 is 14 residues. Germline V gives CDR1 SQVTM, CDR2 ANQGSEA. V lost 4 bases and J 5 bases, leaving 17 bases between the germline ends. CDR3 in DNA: TGCAGCGTTGTTGGTGCCGGGGGGCGGGAGACCCAGTACTTC. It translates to CSVVGAGGRETQYF.

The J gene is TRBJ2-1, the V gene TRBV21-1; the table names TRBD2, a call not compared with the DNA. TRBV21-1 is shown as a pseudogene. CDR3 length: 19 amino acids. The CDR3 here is CASSTYRLAGGPSNNEQFF. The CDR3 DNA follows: TGTGCCAGCAGCACCTATCGACTAGCGGGAGGGCCCAGTAACAATGAGCAGTTCTTC.

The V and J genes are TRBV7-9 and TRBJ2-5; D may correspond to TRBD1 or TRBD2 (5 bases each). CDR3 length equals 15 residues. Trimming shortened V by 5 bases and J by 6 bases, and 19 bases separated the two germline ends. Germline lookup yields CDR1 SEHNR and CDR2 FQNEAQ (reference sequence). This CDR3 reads CASSPRDQGWKTQYF. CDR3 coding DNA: TGTGCCAGCAGCCCAAGGGACCAAGGATGGAAGACCCAGTACTTC.